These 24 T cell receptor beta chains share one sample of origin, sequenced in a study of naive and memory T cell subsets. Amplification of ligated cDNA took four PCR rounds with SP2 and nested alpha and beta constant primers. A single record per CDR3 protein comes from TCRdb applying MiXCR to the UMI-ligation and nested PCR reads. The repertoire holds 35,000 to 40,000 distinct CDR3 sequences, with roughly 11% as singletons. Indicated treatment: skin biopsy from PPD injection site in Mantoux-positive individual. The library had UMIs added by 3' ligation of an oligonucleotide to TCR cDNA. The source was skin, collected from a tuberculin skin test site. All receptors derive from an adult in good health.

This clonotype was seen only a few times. CDR3 loop: CSARPGQGSSYTF. The CDR3 bases are TGCAGTGCTAGACCGGGACAGGGTTCTAGCTACACCTTC. The rearrangement uses TRBV20-1 and TRBJ1-2; 9 nucleotides match TRBD1. V lost 2 bases to trimming and J lost 9 bases; unmatched junction nucleotides: 7. The CDR3 has 13 amino acids. Germline CDR1 DFQATT, CDR2 SNEGSKA (reference sequence).

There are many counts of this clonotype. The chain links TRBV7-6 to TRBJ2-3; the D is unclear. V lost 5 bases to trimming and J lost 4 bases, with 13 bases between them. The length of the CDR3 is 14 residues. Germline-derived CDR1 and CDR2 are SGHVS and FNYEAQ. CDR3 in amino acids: CASSPLQESDTQYF. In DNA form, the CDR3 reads TGTGCCAGCAGCCCCCTCCAGGAGTCAGATACGCAGTATTTT.

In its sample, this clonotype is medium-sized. Written as DNA, the CDR3 is TGCAGCGTTGGCGCCCCAAACAATGAGCAGTTCTTC. It translates to CSVGAPNNEQFF. This sequence joins TRBV29-1 and TRBJ2-1; no clear D gene. Germline loops: CDR1 SQVTM, CDR2 ANQGSEA. The CDR3 loop spans 12 amino acids. The V and J ends lost 4 bases and 5 bases respectively, with 9 bases between them.

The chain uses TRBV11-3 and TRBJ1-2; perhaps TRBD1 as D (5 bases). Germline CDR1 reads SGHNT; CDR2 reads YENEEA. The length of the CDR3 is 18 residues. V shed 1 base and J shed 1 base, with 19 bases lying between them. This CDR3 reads CASSLGGWATTVNYGYTF. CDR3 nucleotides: TGTGCCAGCAGCTTAGGAGGCTGGGCAACGACAGTTAACTATGGCTACACCTTC. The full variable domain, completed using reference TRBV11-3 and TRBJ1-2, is EAGVVQSPRYKIIEKKQPVAFWCNPISGHNTLYWYLQNLGQGPELLIRYENEEAVDDSQLPKDRFSAERLKGVDSTLKIQPAELGDSAVYLCASSLGGWATTVNYGYTFGSGTRLTVV.

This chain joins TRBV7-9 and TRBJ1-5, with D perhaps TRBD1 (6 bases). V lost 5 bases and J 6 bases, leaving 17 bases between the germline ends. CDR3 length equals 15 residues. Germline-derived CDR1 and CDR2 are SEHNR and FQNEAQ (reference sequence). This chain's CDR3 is CASSGNSQGSQPQHF. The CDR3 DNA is TGTGCCAGCAGCGGGAACTCCCAGGGGAGTCAGCCCCAGCATTTT.

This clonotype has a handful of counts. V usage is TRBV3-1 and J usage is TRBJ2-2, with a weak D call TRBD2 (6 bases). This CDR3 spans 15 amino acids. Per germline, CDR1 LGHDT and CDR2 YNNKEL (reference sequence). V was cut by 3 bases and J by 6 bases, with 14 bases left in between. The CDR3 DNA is TGTGCCAGCAGCCATCTTTTGGGGGGAGCCGGGGAGCTGTTTTTT. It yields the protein CASSHLLGGAGELFF.

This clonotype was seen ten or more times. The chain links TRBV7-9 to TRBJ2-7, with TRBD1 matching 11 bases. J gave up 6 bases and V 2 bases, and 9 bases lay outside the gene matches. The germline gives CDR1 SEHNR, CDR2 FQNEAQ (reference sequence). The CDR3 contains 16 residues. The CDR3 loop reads CASSLKWTGTGGEQYF. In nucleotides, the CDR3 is TGTGCCAGCAGCTTAAAATGGACCGGGACAGGGGGCGAGCAGTACTTC.

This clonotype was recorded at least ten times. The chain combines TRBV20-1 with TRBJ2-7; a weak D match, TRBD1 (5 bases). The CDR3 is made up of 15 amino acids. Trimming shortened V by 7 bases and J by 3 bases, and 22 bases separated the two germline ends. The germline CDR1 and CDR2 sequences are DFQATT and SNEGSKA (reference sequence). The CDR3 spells CSVTNLQGSVYEQYF. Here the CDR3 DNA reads TGCAGTGTTACGAATTTGCAGGGCTCGGTCTACGAGCAGTACTTC.

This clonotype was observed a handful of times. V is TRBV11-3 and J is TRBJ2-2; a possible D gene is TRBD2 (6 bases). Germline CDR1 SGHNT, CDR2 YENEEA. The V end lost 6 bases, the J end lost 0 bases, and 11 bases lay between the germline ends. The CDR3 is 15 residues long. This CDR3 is CASSRSGANTGELFF. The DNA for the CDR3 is TGTGCCAGCAGTCGCTCGGGGGCGAACACCGGGGAGCTGTTTTTT.

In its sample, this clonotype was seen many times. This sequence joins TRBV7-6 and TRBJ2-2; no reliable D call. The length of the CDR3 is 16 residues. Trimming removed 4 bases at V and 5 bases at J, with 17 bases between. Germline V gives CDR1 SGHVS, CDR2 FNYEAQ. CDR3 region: CASSSHNPLGTGELFF. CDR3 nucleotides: TGTGCCAGCAGCTCTCACAACCCGCTGGGAACCGGGGAGCTGTTTTTT.

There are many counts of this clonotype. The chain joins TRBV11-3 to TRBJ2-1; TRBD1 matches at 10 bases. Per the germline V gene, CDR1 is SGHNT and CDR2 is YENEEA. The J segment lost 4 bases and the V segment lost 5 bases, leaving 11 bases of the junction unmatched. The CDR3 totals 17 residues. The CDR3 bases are TGTGCCAGCAGCACACGGACAGGGGGAATAGTTTACAATGAGCAGTTCTTC. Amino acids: CASSTRTGGIVYNEQFF.

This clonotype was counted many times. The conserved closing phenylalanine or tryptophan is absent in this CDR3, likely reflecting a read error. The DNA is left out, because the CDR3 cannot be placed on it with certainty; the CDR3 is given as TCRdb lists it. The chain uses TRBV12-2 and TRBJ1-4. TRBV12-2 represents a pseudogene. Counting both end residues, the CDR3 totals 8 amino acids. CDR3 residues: CASRLGPL.

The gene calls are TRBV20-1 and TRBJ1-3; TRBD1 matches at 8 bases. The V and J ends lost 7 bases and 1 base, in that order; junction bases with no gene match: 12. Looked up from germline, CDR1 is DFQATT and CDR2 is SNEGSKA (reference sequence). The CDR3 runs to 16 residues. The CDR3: CSGLPRDRTSGNTIYF. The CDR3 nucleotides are TGCAGTGGACTACCCCGGGACAGGACTTCTGGAAACACCATATATTTT.

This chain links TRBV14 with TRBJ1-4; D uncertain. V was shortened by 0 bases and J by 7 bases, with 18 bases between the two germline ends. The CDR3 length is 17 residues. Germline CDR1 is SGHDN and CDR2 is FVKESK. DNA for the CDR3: TGTGCCAGCAGCCAAGACCCTGTATTGGTTTATGGTGAAAAACTGTTTTTT. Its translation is CASSQDPVLVYGEKLFF.

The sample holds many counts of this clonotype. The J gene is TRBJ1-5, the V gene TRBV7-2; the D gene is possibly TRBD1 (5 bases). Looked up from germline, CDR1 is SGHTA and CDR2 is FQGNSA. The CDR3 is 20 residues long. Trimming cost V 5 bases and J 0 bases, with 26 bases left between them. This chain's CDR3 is CASSPWGRQFSGGSNQPQHF. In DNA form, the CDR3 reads TGTGCCAGCAGCCCCTGGGGCCGACAGTTCTCGGGGGGTAGCAATCAGCCCCAGCATTTT.

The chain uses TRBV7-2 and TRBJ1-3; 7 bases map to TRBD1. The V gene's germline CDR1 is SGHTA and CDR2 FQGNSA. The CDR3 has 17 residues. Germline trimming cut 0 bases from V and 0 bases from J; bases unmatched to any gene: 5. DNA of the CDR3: TGTGCCAGCAGCTTAGCGACAGGGCCGAGCTCTGGAAACACCATATATTTT. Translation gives CASSLATGPSSGNTIYF. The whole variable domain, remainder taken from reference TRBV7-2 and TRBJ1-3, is GAGVSQSPSNKVTEKGKDVELRCDPISGHTALYWYRQSLGQGLEFLIYFQGNSAPDKSGLPSDRFSAERTGGSVSTLTIQRTQQEDSAVYLCASSLATGPSSGNTIYFGEGSWLTVV.

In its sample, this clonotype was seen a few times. In DNA, the CDR3 is TGTGCCAGCAGTACCCAGGTGAACACTGAAGCTTTCTTT. It is translated as CASSTQVNTEAFF. This chain joins TRBV27 and TRBJ1-1; D not certain. Trimming pared 5 bases from V and 0 bases from J, leaving 7 bases between. The CDR3 length is 13 residues. Germline V lookup: CDR1 MNHEY, CDR2 SMNVEV (reference sequence).

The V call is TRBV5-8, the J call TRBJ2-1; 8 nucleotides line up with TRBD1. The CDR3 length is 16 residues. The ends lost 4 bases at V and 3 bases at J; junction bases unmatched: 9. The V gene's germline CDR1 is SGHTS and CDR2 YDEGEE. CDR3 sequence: CASSLFQGAVYNEQFF. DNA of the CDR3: TGTGCCAGCAGCCTTTTTCAGGGGGCGGTCTACAATGAGCAGTTCTTC.

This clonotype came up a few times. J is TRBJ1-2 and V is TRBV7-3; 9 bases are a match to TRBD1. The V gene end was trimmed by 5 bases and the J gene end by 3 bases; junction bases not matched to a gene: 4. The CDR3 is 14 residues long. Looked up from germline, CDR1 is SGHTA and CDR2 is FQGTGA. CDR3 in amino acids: CASSPDRGHYGYTF. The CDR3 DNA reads TGTGCCAGCAGCCCGGACAGGGGCCACTATGGCTACACCTTC. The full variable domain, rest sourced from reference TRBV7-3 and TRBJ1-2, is GAGVSQTPSNKVTEKGKYVELRCDPISGHTALYWYRQSLGQGPEFLIYFQGTGAADDSGLPNDRFFAVRPEGSVSTLKIQRTERGDSAVYLCASSPDRGHYGYTFGSGTRLTVV.

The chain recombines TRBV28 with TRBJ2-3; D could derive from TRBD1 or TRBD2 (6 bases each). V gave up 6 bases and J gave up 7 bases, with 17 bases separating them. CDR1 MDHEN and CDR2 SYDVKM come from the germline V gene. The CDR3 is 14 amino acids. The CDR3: CASREGGEDYTQYF. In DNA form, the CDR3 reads TGTGCCAGCAGGGAGGGGGGCGAGGACTATACGCAGTATTTT.

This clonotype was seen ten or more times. CDR3: CASSWVDRDSGYTF. DNA of the CDR3: TGTGCCAGCAGCTGGGTGGACAGGGACTCTGGCTACACCTTC. The chain recombines TRBV5-5 with TRBJ1-2; 8 bases fit TRBD1. This CDR3 region has 14 residues. Germline lookup yields CDR1 SGHKS and CDR2 YYEKEE (reference sequence). V lost 3 bases, J lost 7 bases, and 8 bases stayed unmatched.

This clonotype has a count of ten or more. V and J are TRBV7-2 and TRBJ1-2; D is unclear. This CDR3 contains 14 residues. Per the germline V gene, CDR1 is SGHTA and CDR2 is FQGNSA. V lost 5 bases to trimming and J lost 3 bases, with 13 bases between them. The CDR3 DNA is TGTGCCAGCAGCCTTCAAGACGGGTACTATGGCTACACCTTC. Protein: CASSLQDGYYGYTF.

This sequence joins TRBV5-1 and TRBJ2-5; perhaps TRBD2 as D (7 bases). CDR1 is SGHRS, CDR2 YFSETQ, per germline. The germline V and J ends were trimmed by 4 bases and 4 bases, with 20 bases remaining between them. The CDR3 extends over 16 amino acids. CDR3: CASSRGASGSSETQYF. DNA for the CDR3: TGCGCCAGCAGCCGGGGGGCTAGCGGTAGTTCAGAGACCCAGTACTTC.

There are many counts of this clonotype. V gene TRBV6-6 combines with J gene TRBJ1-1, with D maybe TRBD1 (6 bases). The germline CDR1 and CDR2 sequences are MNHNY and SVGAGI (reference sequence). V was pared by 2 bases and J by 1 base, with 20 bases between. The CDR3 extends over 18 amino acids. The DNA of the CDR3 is TGTGCCAGCAGTTACCCCAGTGGGGCGGGGGCCCCGAACACTGAAGCTTTCTTT. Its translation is CASSYPSGAGAPNTEAFF.